Below are 26 T cell receptor beta chains sequenced from a single sample in a study of shared clonotypes between healthy human individuals. Sequencing was performed with immunoSEQ multiplex PCR; in TCRdb, only in-frame clones are kept and a portion is missing. The table shows about 1 million clones, with 60% to 80% occurring only once. Sample: memory CD4+ T cells sorted from blood. As to subset: CD45RA-negative fraction. These receptors were collected from a man aged 18 to 35 in good health.

This chain joins TRBV2 and TRBJ1-2; no reliable D call. The germline gives CDR1 SNHLY, CDR2 FYNNEI. Deletions cut 3 bases from V and 8 bases from J, with 16 bases between. This CDR3 contains 14 residues. CDR3 in amino acids: CASSDISSRGGYTF. The CDR3 coding sequence is TGTGCCAGCAGTGATATCTCTTCACGCGGGGGCTACACCTTC.

This clone was seen ten or more times. The chain links TRBV6-5 to TRBJ2-7; D is unresolved. Germline V CDR1 and CDR2: MNHEY, SVGAGI. The V end lost 7 bases, the J end lost 4 bases, and 14 bases lay between the germline ends. The CDR3 extends over 13 amino acids. CDR3 DNA: TGTGCCAGCACACAATCGGCCTCTTACGAGCAGTACTTC. It specifies CASTQSASYEQYF.

The chain carries TRBV5-1 and TRBJ2-7; 7 positions agree with TRBD2. The CDR3 extends over 14 amino acids. CDR1 and CDR2 from the germline V gene are SGHRS and YFSETQ. J was trimmed by 3 bases and V by 3 bases; bases with no gene match: 6. The CDR3 nucleotides read TGCGCCAGCAGCTCAGAGACTAGCCGCTACGAGCAGTACTTC. Encoded protein: CASSSETSRYEQYF.

In regard to this clone: Other DNA sequences in the same sample also yield this CDR3. V and J are TRBV10-3 and TRBJ1-1; D gene ambiguous. The CDR3 sequence is 12 residues long. Germline-derived CDR1 and CDR2 are ENHRY and SYGVKD. Trimming removed 3 bases at V and 5 bases at J, with 7 bases between. CDR3 DNA: TGTGCCATCAGTGACCTGGGGACTGAAGCTTTCTTT. Protein product: CAISDLGTEAFF.

This rearrangement joins TRBV15 to TRBJ2-7; D remains ambiguous. The V and J ends lost 0 bases and 6 bases respectively, with 9 bases between them. CDR1 and CDR2 (germline): LNHNV, YYDKDF (reference sequence). The CDR3 covers 13 residues. DNA of the CDR3: TGTGCCACCAGCAGAGAGCCCCTGGGCGAGCAGTACTTC. Protein sequence: CATSREPLGEQYF.

This chain uses TRBV18 with TRBJ2-7; 8 bases agree with TRBD1. The ends lost 2 bases at V and 2 bases at J; junction bases unmatched: 8. CDR1 and CDR2 from the germline V gene are KGHSH and LQKENI. The length of the CDR3 is 16 residues. This chain's CDR3 is CASSPKGQVNTYEQYF. The CDR3 nucleotides read TGTGCCAGCTCACCAAAGGGACAGGTTAATACCTACGAGCAGTACTTC.

J is TRBJ2-7 and V is TRBV10-3; 7 nucleotides agree with TRBD1. V shed 0 bases and J 0 bases; nucleotides not matched to a gene: 5. Germline CDR1 and CDR2: ENHRY and SYGVKD. The CDR3 is 16 amino acids. Written as DNA, the CDR3 is TGTGCCATCAGTGAGTCTCGGGCAGGGGGCTCCTACGAGCAGTACTTC. Translation gives CAISESRAGGSYEQYF.

This clone has more than one count but fewer than ten. The genes are TRBV15 and TRBJ2-3; TRBD2 is a possible D gene (5 bases). The CDR3 is made up of 13 amino acids. The germline gives CDR1 LNHNV, CDR2 YYDKDF (reference sequence). V was cut by 1 base and J by 3 bases, with 5 bases left in between. CDR3 bases: TGTGCCACCAGCAGAGGGAGGACAGATACGCAGTATTTT. Amino acids: CATSRGRTDTQYF.

This clone was counted between two and nine times. The DNA for the CDR3 is TGTGCCAGCAGTGACAGGGTAGCGCTGTTCTTC. It codes for CASSDRVALFF. The genes are TRBV2 and TRBJ2-1; possibly TRBD1 or TRBD2 for D (5 bases each). The CDR3 has 11 residues. The germline V gene encodes CDR1 SNHLY and CDR2 FYNNEI. V shed 3 bases and J shed 15 bases, with 12 bases lying between them. The complete variable domain, with remaining parts taken from reference TRBV2 and TRBJ2-1, reads EPEVTQTPSHQVTQMGQEVILRCVPISNHLYFYWYRQILGQKVEFLVSFYNNEISEKSEIFDDQFSVERPDGSNFTLKIRSTKLEDSAMYFCASSDRVALFFGPGTRLTVL.

The chain couples TRBV4-3 to TRBJ1-2; 11 positions match TRBD1. The CDR3 loop spans 15 amino acids. J was trimmed by 6 bases and V by 5 bases; bases with no gene match: 8. The germline CDR1 and CDR2 sequences are LGHNA and YSLEER. In DNA, the CDR3 is TGCGCCAGCAGCAAGGAGGACAGGGGGCAACATGGCTACACCTTC. Translation: CASSKEDRGQHGYTF.

J is TRBJ1-5 and V is TRBV2, with unresolved D. Trimming left V 6 bases short and J 7 bases short, with 10 bases between. The germline V gene has CDR1 SNHLY and CDR2 FYNNEI. This CDR3 region has 12 residues. In nucleotides, the CDR3 is TGTGCCAGCAGGGCGACTCGGCAGCCCCAGCATTTT. It specifies CASRATRQPQHF.

The chain couples TRBV7-2 to TRBJ2-1; 7 nucleotides align to TRBD2. The CDR3 totals 14 residues. V gave up 6 bases and J gave up 7 bases; unmatched junction bases: 9. Germline CDR1 SGHTA, CDR2 FQGNSA. CDR3 bases: TGTGCCAGCAGAGCGCCGGGGGGTGGAAATGAGCAGTTCTTC. Amino acid sequence: CASRAPGGGNEQFF. Full variable domain (rest looked up from reference TRBV7-2 and TRBJ2-1): GAGVSQSPSNKVTEKGKDVELRCDPISGHTALYWYRQSLGQGLEFLIYFQGNSAPDKSGLPSDRFSAERTGGSVSTLTIQRTQQEDSAVYLCASRAPGGGNEQFFGPGTRLTVL.

The chain is built from TRBV2 and TRBJ1-3, with 9 nucleotides matching TRBD1. Unmatched junction bases numbered 1, after V lost 0 bases and J lost 1 base. This CDR3 has 16 amino acids. Germline CDR1 and CDR2: SNHLY and FYNNEI. DNA for the CDR3: TGTGCCAGCAGTGAAGCTGACAGGGGGTCTGGAAACACCATATATTTT. This encodes CASSEADRGSGNTIYF.

CDR3: CASRVGHGATEAFF. The CDR3 DNA reads TGCGCCAGCAGGGTGGGGCACGGTGCCACTGAAGCTTTCTTT. The genes are TRBV5-1 and TRBJ1-1; TRBD1 is a possible D gene (5 bases). V lost 5 bases, J lost 4 bases, and 15 bases lay in between. Germline loops: CDR1 SGHRS, CDR2 YFSETQ. The CDR3 is made up of 14 amino acids.

The chain uses TRBV2 and TRBJ2-7; 9 bases agree with TRBD1. The CDR3 sequence is 15 residues long. The V segment lost 6 bases and the J segment 6 bases; nucleotides outside the gene matches: 12. Germline V gives CDR1 SNHLY, CDR2 FYNNEI. The CDR3 region is CASSPRPGTGSEQYF. The CDR3, as DNA: TGTGCCAGCAGCCCCCGTCCCGGGACAGGGTCCGAGCAGTACTTC. Based on the CDR3 plus reference TRBV2 and TRBJ2-7, the full variable domain is EPEVTQTPSHQVTQMGQEVILRCVPISNHLYFYWYRQILGQKVEFLVSFYNNEISEKSEIFDDQFSVERPDGSNFTLKIRSTKLEDSAMYFCASSPRPGTGSEQYFGPGTRLTVT.

The chain links TRBV30 to TRBJ2-7, with D possibly TRBD1 on 5 matching bases. This CDR3 comprises 15 residues. Trimming took off 1 base at V and 7 bases at J, with 20 bases between the two ends. Germline-derived CDR1 and CDR2 are GTSNPN and SVGIG (reference sequence). CDR3 DNA: TGTGCCTGGAGTGCTGGGGCATTAGGCCTTCGGGAGCAGTACTTC. Protein: CAWSAGALGLREQYF.

About this clone itself: Germline is not matched at one junction end, which may reflect a read error. The genes are TRBV10-3 and TRBJ1-3; TRBD1 might be the D (5 bases). This CDR3 comprises 14 residues. CDR1 is ENHRY and CDR2 is SYGVKD in the germline V gene. CDR3 in DNA: TGTGCCATCAGGCAGGGAGGATCTGGAAGCACCATATATTTT. This sequence encodes CAIRQGGSGSTIYF.

The chain is built from TRBV7-2 and TRBJ2-5; 13 positions match TRBD2. V lost 6 bases and J lost 5; bases outside the gene matches: 3. Germline CDR1 and CDR2: SGHTA and FQGNSA. The CDR3 sequence is 14 residues long. This CDR3 reads CASRTSGGAETQYF. DNA of the CDR3: TGTGCCAGCAGAACTAGCGGGGGGGCGGAGACCCAGTACTTC.

This chain joins TRBV5-1 and TRBJ2-1; weak D call: TRBD1 (6 bases). The ends were cut back, 6 bases at V and 0 bases at J, with 22 bases in the middle. This CDR3 contains 18 residues. Germline V gene data show CDR1 as SGHRS and CDR2 as YFSETQ. CDR3 residues: CASTLTPGTPSSYNEQFF. Written as DNA, the CDR3 is TGCGCCAGCACCTTAACCCCCGGGACACCTAGCTCCTACAATGAGCAGTTCTTC. The variable domain in full, completed from reference TRBV5-1 and TRBJ2-1, reads KAGVTQTPRYLIKTRGQQVTLSCSPISGHRSVSWYQQTPGQGLQFLFEYFSETQRNKGNFPGRFSGRQFSNSRSEMNVSTLELGDSALYLCASTLTPGTPSSYNEQFFGPGTRLTVL.

This chain uses TRBV9 with TRBJ1-2; D is possibly TRBD1 (5 bases). The CDR3 sequence is 14 residues long. Trimming shortened V by 3 bases and J by 7 bases, and 16 bases separated the two germline ends. CDR1 and CDR2 (germline): SGDLS, YYNGEE. CDR3 region: CASSASWGGAGYTF. In DNA, the CDR3 is TGTGCCAGCAGCGCATCGTGGGGTGGGGCTGGCTACACCTTC. The complete variable domain, with remaining parts taken from reference TRBV9 and TRBJ1-2, reads DSGVTQTPKHLITATGQRVTLRCSPRSGDLSVYWYQQSLDQGLQFLIQYYNGEERAKGNILERFSAQQFPDLHSELNLSSLELGDSALYFCASSASWGGAGYTFGSGTRLTVV.

The rearrangement uses TRBV5-1 and TRBJ2-7, with D tentatively TRBD1 (6 bases). V gave up 4 bases and J gave up 0 bases, with 14 bases separating them. The CDR3 length is 15 residues. Looked up from germline, CDR1 is SGHRS and CDR2 is YFSETQ. This CDR3 reads CASSQGQTDSYEQYF. CDR3 DNA: TGCGCCAGCAGCCAAGGACAGACCGACTCCTACGAGCAGTACTTC.

This clone was picked up many times. The chain combines TRBV5-4 with TRBJ2-1; the match to TRBD2 covers 9 bases. Germline loops: CDR1 SGHNT, CDR2 YYREEE (reference sequence). V was clipped by 4 bases and J by 5 bases; unmatched bases: 4. CDR3 length equals 14 residues. The CDR3 region is CASSPTSGDNEQFF. In DNA form, the CDR3 reads TGTGCCAGCAGCCCGACTAGCGGAGACAATGAGCAGTTCTTC.

This clone was seen only once. The chain has TRBV5-1 and TRBJ2-1; TRBD2 agrees at 9 bases. Looked up from germline, CDR1 is SGHRS and CDR2 is YFSETQ. V gave up 2 bases and J gave up 7 bases; unmatched junction bases: 4. The CDR3 sequence is 14 residues long. This CDR3 reads CASSFAGGPNEQFF. CDR3 bases: TGCGCCAGCAGCTTCGCGGGAGGGCCGAATGAGCAGTTCTTC.

This sequence joins TRBV25-1 and TRBJ2-1, with D possibly matching TRBD1 (5 bases). Germline CDR1 reads MGHDK; CDR2 reads SYGVNS. V lost 2 bases, J lost 15 bases, and 11 bases lay in between. The CDR3 spans 11 residues. The CDR3 DNA sequence: TGTGCCAGCAGTGAAGGCAGGGCGAGGTTCTTC. Translating gives CASSEGRARFF. Full variable domain (remainder filled in from reference TRBV25-1 and TRBJ2-1): EADIYQTPRYLVIGTGKKITLECSQTMGHDKMYWYQQDPGMELHLIHYSYGVNSTEKGDLSSESTVSRIRTEHFPLTLESARPSHTSQYLCASSEGRARFFGPGTRLTVL.

The chain employs TRBV28 and TRBJ2-1; TRBD1 matches at 10 bases. CDR1 and CDR2 from the germline V gene are MDHEN and SYDVKM. Trimming took 5 bases from V and 7 from J; bases not matched to a gene: 14. The CDR3 consists of 17 residues. The CDR3 loop is CASSGWDRGGGGNEQFF. In nucleotides, the CDR3 is TGTGCCAGCAGTGGGTGGGACAGGGGAGGCGGGGGGAATGAGCAGTTCTTC. The entire variable domain, with the rest obtained from reference TRBV28 and TRBJ2-1, is as follows: DVKVTQSSRYLVKRTGEKVFLECVQDMDHENMFWYRQDPGLGLRLIYFSYDVKMKEKGDIPEGYSVSREKKERFSLILESASTNQTSMYLCASSGWDRGGGGNEQFFGPGTRLTVL.

This clone was picked up one time. The chain links TRBV12-5 to TRBJ1-5; D is perhaps TRBD1 (5 bases). Germline-derived CDR1 and CDR2 are LGHNT and FRNRAP. The CDR3 consists of 19 residues. With 0 bases removed from V and 1 base from J, the gap between germline ends came to 19 bases. CDR3 in amino acids: CASGLVLGQGEGSNQPQHF. The CDR3 DNA reads TGTGCTAGTGGTTTGGTACTTGGGCAGGGCGAGGGGAGCAATCAGCCCCAGCATTTT.